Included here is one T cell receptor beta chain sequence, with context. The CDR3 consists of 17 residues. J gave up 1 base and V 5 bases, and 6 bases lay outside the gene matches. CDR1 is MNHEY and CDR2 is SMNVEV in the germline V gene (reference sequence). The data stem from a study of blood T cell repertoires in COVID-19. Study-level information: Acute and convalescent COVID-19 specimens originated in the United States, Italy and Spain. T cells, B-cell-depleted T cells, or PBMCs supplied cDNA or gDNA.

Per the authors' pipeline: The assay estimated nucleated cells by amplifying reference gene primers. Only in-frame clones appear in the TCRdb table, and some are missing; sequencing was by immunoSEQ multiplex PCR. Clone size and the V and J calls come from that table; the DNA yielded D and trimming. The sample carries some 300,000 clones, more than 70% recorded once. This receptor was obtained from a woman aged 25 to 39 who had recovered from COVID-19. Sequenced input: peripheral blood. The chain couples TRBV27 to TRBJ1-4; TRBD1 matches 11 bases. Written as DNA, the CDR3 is TGTGCCAGCAGTCCTTGGACAGGGGGCCGAACTAATGAAAAACTGTTTTTT. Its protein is CASSPWTGGRTNEKLFF.